The 3 T cell receptor beta chains below all came from one sample that was sequenced in a study of T cells in Graves' hyperthyroidism and ophthalmopathy. There were TCR beta CDR3 regions amplified from RNA transcripts. Researchers ran a first-round RT-PCR on the TCR CDR3 using the HTBI primer set. TCRdb used MiXCR to reprocess the multiplex PCR reads, holding one entry per CDR3 protein. The sample includes about 260,000 distinct CDR3 sequences, around 15% of them seen just once. The source material was blood. All receptors derive from a woman aged 18-35 years with Graves' ophthalmopathy.

This clonotype was picked up many times. The V call is TRBV5-5, the J call TRBJ1-1; unclear D gene. The germline CDR1 and CDR2 sequences are SGHKS and YYEKEE (reference sequence). This CDR3 region has 15 residues. Trimming took 4 bases from V and 3 from J, leaving 16 bases between them. The CDR3 is CASSPLAGIDTEAFF. The CDR3 DNA reads as TGTGCCAGCAGCCCCCTGGCCGGGATCGACACTGAAGCTTTCTTT.

This rearrangement joins TRBV19 to TRBJ2-6; D remains ambiguous. V lost 5 bases, J lost 0 bases, and 11 bases lay in between. Germline CDR1 and CDR2: LNHDA and SQIVND (reference sequence). The CDR3 runs to 16 residues. The CDR3 region has the DNA TGTGCCAGTAGTGCCCAGACAAGCTCTGGGGCCAACGTCCTGACTTTC. As protein: CASSAQTSSGANVLTF.

At least ten counts were recorded for this clonotype. This sequence joins TRBV6-2 or TRBV6-3 and TRBJ2-2, with D maybe TRBD1 (6 bases). V was cut by 2 bases and J by 4 bases, with 20 bases left in between. The length of the CDR3 is 18 residues. The germline CDR1 and CDR2 sequences are MNHEY and SVGEGT. The CDR3 coding sequence is TGTGCCAGCAGTTACGGTTTGGTTCAGGGGTGGCGCACCGGGGAGCTGTTTTTT. Its protein product is CASSYGLVQGWRTGELFF.